This T cell receptor beta chain appears in the sequencing data of a study of OX40 agonist ivuxolimab in advanced cancers. Produced via immunoSEQ multiplex PCR; TCRdb's table is partial and in-frame only. Among 60,000 or so clones listed, around 90% were seen once. Germline lookup yields CDR1 MGHRA and CDR2 YSYEKL. The CDR3 loop spans 16 amino acids. Trimming left V 0 bases short and J 3 bases short, with 15 bases between. This chain uses TRBV4-1 with TRBJ2-7; D ambiguous. This sequence was found in an adult with an advanced solid tumor such as melanoma, head and neck, liver or kidney cancer. The sequenced sample was CD4+ or CD8+ T cells sorted from blood, obtained in a trial of the OX40 agonist ivuxolimab. The DNA for the CDR3 is TGCGCCAGCAGCCAAGAGCCCGGGCTCGTGGGCTACGAGCAGTACGTC. Protein: CASSQEPGLVGYEQYV.